Following are 10 T cell receptor beta chains from one sample sequenced in a study of regulatory T cells in long-lasting Graves disease. The time point denotes: newly diagnosed GD, antithyroid drugs for less than 3 months. Isolated PBMC RNA provided the starting material for the TCR library. CDR3-region Arm-PCR and iRepertoire HTBI primers produced the TCR beta libraries. TCRdb re-derived calls from the multiplex PCR reads in MiXCR, one entry per CDR3 protein. The table lists over 500,000 distinct CDR3 sequences, roughly 16% of them singletons. Another study also made use of these data, one on T cells in Graves' hyperthyroidism and ophthalmopathy.

The source was peripheral blood mononuclear cells (PBMCs), collected at new diagnosis, from a patient treated with antithyroid drugs. The receptor set was obtained from a man aged 18 to 29 with Graves disease.

This clonotype came up many times. This rearrangement joins TRBV24-1 to TRBJ2-1, with TRBD2 identical over 14 bases. V lost 4 bases to trimming and J lost 4 bases; unmatched junction nucleotides: 5. Germline V gene lookup returns CDR1 KGHDR and CDR2 SFDVKD. The CDR3 runs 17 residues. The CDR3 region is CATSDAGTSGSYNEQFF. The CDR3 nucleotides read TGTGCCACCAGTGACGCCGGGACTAGCGGGAGTTACAATGAGCAGTTCTTC.

This clonotype was detected many times. Written as DNA, the CDR3 is TGTGCCAGCAGCTTAGGTCTAGGGAGCACTGAAGCTTTCTTT. Translation gives CASSLGLGSTEAFF. This chain uses TRBV11-2 with TRBJ1-1; D unclear. There are 14 residues in the CDR3. CDR1 is SGHAT and CDR2 is FQNNGV in the germline V gene. V was trimmed by 1 base and J by 4 bases, leaving 10 bases between them.

This clonotype was counted many times. This chain links TRBV20-1 with TRBJ2-1; tentative D call: TRBD2 (5 bases). This CDR3 has 16 amino acids. V shed 0 bases and J shed 0 bases, with 12 bases lying between them. Germline CDR1 and CDR2: DFQATT and SNEGSKA (reference sequence). The CDR3: CSARDIAGPSYNEQFF. CDR3 coding DNA: TGCAGTGCTAGAGATATCGCGGGCCCCTCCTACAATGAGCAGTTCTTC.

This clonotype was counted between two and nine times. J is TRBJ2-3 and V is TRBV2; 7 bases align to TRBD2. In germline, CDR1 is SNHLY, CDR2 FYNNEI. This CDR3 comprises 15 residues. V dropped 6 bases and J dropped 3; count of bases not matched to a gene: 9. In nucleotides, the CDR3 is TGTGCCAGCAGAAGAACGCGGGAGACGACAGATACGCAGTATTTT. It encodes CASRRTRETTDTQYF.

This clonotype appeared many times. The rearrangement links TRBV27 to TRBJ2-3, with TRBD1 identical over 7 bases. CDR1 is MNHEY, CDR2 SMNVEV, per germline (reference sequence). CDR3 length: 14 residues. V lost 5 bases and J lost 3; bases outside the gene matches: 5. The CDR3 nucleotides are TGTGCCAGCAGTCCTATGACAGGGACAGATACGCAGTATTTT. Translated, it gives CASSPMTGTDTQYF.

This clonotype has a count of ten or more. The rearrangement links TRBV20-1 to TRBJ2-7; D is undetermined. Between the trimmed V and J ends, which lost 1 base and 1 base, there was a span of 11 bases. Germline CDR1 is DFQATT and CDR2 is SNEGSKA (reference sequence). This CDR3 is built from 14 residues. The CDR3 spells CSARGVGSSYEQYF. The CDR3 coding sequence is TGCAGTGCTAGAGGCGTTGGGTCTTCCTACGAGCAGTACTTC.

Concerning this clonotype: One end of the junction is discordant with germline, which a read error may explain. The chain links TRBV30 to TRBJ2-1; D remains unclear. Germline lookup yields CDR1 GTSNPN and CDR2 SVGIG (reference sequence). This CDR3 has 11 amino acids. The CDR3 region is CAWTKYNGQFF. The CDR3 DNA follows: TGTGCCTGGACAAAGTACAATGGGCAGTTCTTC.

This clonotype has at least ten counts. CDR3 in amino acids: CASSSEMNTEAFF. The CDR3 DNA follows: TGTGCCAGCAGCTCCGAGATGAACACTGAAGCTTTCTTT. V is TRBV11-3 and J is TRBJ1-1; D gene unclear. Germline CDR1 reads SGHNT; CDR2 reads YENEEA. Trimming took off 4 bases at V and 0 bases at J, with 6 bases between the two ends. This CDR3 is 13 amino acids long.

Ten or more counts support this clonotype. As DNA, the CDR3 is TGTGCCAGCAGCCAAGTCCCCCCCATGGGTGGTGAAGCTTTCTTT. This sequence encodes CASSQVPPMGGEAFF. The rearrangement links TRBV3-1 to TRBJ1-1; D is undetermined. The germline gives CDR1 LGHDT, CDR2 YNNKEL (reference sequence). Trimming left V 1 base short and J 7 bases short, with 16 bases between. This CDR3 region has 15 residues.

This clonotype showed up many times. The chain uses TRBV20-1 and TRBJ2-5, with D possibly TRBD2 on 6 matching bases. The ends were cut back, 3 bases at V and 5 bases at J, with 22 bases in the middle. This CDR3 is built from 16 residues. Germline-derived CDR1 and CDR2 are DFQATT and SNEGSKA (reference sequence). The chain's CDR3 is CSASGGNIDYGETQYF. CDR3 DNA sequence: TGCAGTGCTAGCGGAGGGAACATCGATTATGGGGAGACCCAGTACTTC.